The 8 T cell receptor beta chains below were found in one sample sequenced in a study of CD8+ T cells in alopecia areata. Following extraction, RNA underwent reverse transcription to cDNA, which served as the sequencing template. Profiled with immunoSEQ multiplex PCR; TCRdb holds only in-frame clones, not every one. The table has 130,000 or so clones, about 46% seen once; the top ten hold roughly 20%. The sequencing here drew on CD8+ T cells sorted from blood, taken at week 0. All receptors derive from a human donor with alopecia areata.

The rearrangement links TRBV5-6 to TRBJ1-2; TRBD1 aligns across 9 bases. The V gene end was trimmed by 4 bases and the J gene end by 4 bases; junction bases not matched to a gene: 5. Germline values: CDR1 SGHDT, CDR2 YYEEEE. This CDR3 contains 14 residues. The CDR3 region is CASSHGTGTYGYTF. CDR3 nucleotide sequence: TGTGCCAGCAGCCATGGGACAGGGACCTATGGCTACACCTTC.

This clone turned up a few times. V and J are TRBV6-1 and TRBJ2-7; TRBD1 agrees at 12 bases. This CDR3 is built from 15 residues. CDR1 is MNHNS, CDR2 SASEGT, per germline. V shed 3 bases and J 6 bases; nucleotides not matched to a gene: 6. The CDR3 loop is CASSEGQGAFGEQYF. CDR3 nucleotide sequence: TGTGCCAGCAGTGAGGGACAGGGGGCCTTCGGCGAGCAGTACTTC.

V gene TRBV27 combines with J gene TRBJ1-6; 9 positions match TRBD1. The V segment lost 3 bases and the J segment 7 bases; nucleotides outside the gene matches: 1. The germline CDR1 and CDR2 sequences are MNHEY and SMNVEV (reference sequence). The CDR3 loop spans 14 amino acids. For the CDR3, the DNA is TGTGCCAGCAGTTTTACAGGGGGCAATTCACCCCTCCACTTT. Its protein product is CASSFTGGNSPLHF.

The genes are TRBV11-1 and TRBJ2-7; D might be TRBD1 or TRBD2, each matching 6 bases. V lost 4 bases and J lost 5, with 18 bases in between. The CDR3 has 15 residues. Germline loops: CDR1 SGHAT, CDR2 FQDESV (reference sequence). The CDR3 region is CASSSPEGGRDEQYF. Written as DNA, the CDR3 is TGTGCCAGCAGCTCCCCGGAGGGGGGCAGGGACGAGCAGTACTTC.

This clone was recorded a few times. V usage is TRBV7-9 and J usage is TRBJ2-5, with D uncertain. This CDR3 has 13 amino acids. Looked up from germline, CDR1 is SEHNR and CDR2 is FQNEAQ (reference sequence). Trimming shortened V by 4 bases and J by 1 base, and 7 bases separated the two germline ends. The CDR3 reads CASSSRGQETQYF. CDR3 DNA sequence: TGTGCCAGCAGCTCCCGAGGCCAAGAGACCCAGTACTTC.

The CDR3 bases are TGTGCCAGCAGTTCCCAAGACACTGAAGCTTTCTTT. Its translation is CASSSQDTEAFF. The rearrangement joins TRBV25-1 to TRBJ1-1; D gene unclear. The V and J ends lost 5 bases and 3 bases respectively, with 7 bases between them. This CDR3 spans 12 amino acids. From germline, CDR1 is MGHDK and CDR2 SYGVNS.

This chain links TRBV15 with TRBJ1-3; D uncertain. This CDR3 contains 14 residues. V was cut by 4 bases and J by 4 bases, with 11 bases left in between. The germline V gene encodes CDR1 LNHNV and CDR2 YYDKDF (reference sequence). Here the CDR3 reads CATSKGGYGNTIYF. Here the CDR3 DNA reads TGTGCCACCAGCAAGGGAGGGTACGGAAACACCATATATTTT.

This clone has a handful of counts. The chain carries TRBV6-5 and TRBJ1-6, with D uncertain. Trimming took off 3 bases at V and 6 bases at J, with 6 bases between the two ends. The germline gives CDR1 MNHEY, CDR2 SVGAGI. The CDR3 is made up of 13 amino acids. The CDR3 nucleotides are TGTGCCAGCAGTTATTTCAGTAATTCACCCCTCCACTTT. Translating it yields CASSYFSNSPLHF.